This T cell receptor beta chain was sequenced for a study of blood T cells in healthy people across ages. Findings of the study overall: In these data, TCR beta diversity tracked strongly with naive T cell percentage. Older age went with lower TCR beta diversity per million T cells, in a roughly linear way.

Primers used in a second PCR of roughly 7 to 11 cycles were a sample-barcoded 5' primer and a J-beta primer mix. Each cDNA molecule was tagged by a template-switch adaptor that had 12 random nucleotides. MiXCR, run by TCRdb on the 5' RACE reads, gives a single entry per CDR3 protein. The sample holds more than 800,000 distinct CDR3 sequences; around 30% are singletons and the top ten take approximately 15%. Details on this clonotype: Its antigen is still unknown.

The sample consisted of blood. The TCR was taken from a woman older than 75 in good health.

CDR3 DNA: TGTGCCAGCAGCTGGGGGACTAGCCGGGGGGATACGCAGTATTTT. This encodes CASSWGTSRGDTQYF. The V call is TRBV5-4, the J call TRBJ2-3; 9 nucleotides agree with TRBD2. Germline lookup yields CDR1 SGHNT and CDR2 YYREEE (reference sequence). V lost 3 bases and J lost 6; bases outside the gene matches: 8. This CDR3 has 15 amino acids.